A single sample gave rise to the 12 T cell receptor beta chains below, sequenced in a study of blood T cells in healthy people across ages. A second roughly 7 to 12 cycle PCR used barcoded and J-beta primers. TCRdb reanalysed the 5' RACE reads using MiXCR and keeps one entry per CDR3 protein. Among almost 800,000 distinct CDR3 sequences listed, about 62% were seen once. Sequencing was done on a sample of blood. The source of these receptors is a man in his thirties or forties in good health.

This clonotype was seen only a few times. J is TRBJ1-1 and V is TRBV7-2; D call uncertain. The V end lost 5 bases, the J end lost 1 base, and 17 bases lay between the germline ends. CDR3 size: 16 residues. Germline CDR1 is SGHTA and CDR2 is FQGNSA. CDR3 region: CASSPRAPRENTEAFF. CDR3 DNA sequence: TGTGCCAGCAGCCCGCGGGCCCCGAGGGAGAACACTGAAGCTTTCTTT. Supplemented by reference TRBV7-2 and TRBJ1-1, the full variable domain reads GAGVSQSPSNKVTEKGKDVELRCDPISGHTALYWYRQSLGQGLEFLIYFQGNSAPDKSGLPSDRFSAERTGGSVSTLTIQRTQQEDSAVYLCASSPRAPRENTEAFFGQGTRLTVV.

This clonotype has a handful of counts. The J gene is TRBJ2-7, the V gene TRBV10-3; maybe TRBD1 (5 bases). The CDR3 spans 16 residues. Trimming took off 5 bases at V and 0 bases at J, with 17 bases between the two ends. CDR1 and CDR2 from the germline V gene are ENHRY and SYGVKD. CDR3 sequence reads: CAISTSVDRYSYEQYF. CDR3 sequence (DNA): TGTGCCATCAGTACATCAGTCGACAGATACTCCTACGAGCAGTACTTC.

J is TRBJ2-7 and V is TRBV20-1; TRBD2 matches 9 bases. Per germline, CDR1 DFQATT and CDR2 SNEGSKA (reference sequence). V lost 5 bases and J lost 5; bases outside the gene matches: 7. CDR3 size: 13 residues. CDR3 region: CSAGTSYGHEQYF. The CDR3 DNA follows: TGCAGTGCTGGGACTAGCTACGGCCACGAGCAGTACTTC.

This clonotype appeared once. This chain links TRBV18 with TRBJ2-7, with 8 bases that match TRBD2. The closer fit of TRBJ2-5 to the DNA end suggests the J call may be wrong. This CDR3 has 15 residues. Germline CDR1 reads KGHSH; CDR2 reads LQKENI. The CDR3 is CASSPAGGPPETQYF. Written as DNA, the CDR3 is TGTGCCAGCTCACCAGCGGGGGGCCCTCCAGAGACCCAGTACTTC.

This clonotype was seen more than once but under ten times. V is TRBV15 and J is TRBJ2-2, with D perhaps TRBD2 (6 bases). V was cut by 8 bases and J by 4 bases, with 14 bases left in between. This CDR3 comprises 14 residues. Germline assignment: CDR1 LNHNV and CDR2 YYDKDF (reference sequence). The CDR3, as DNA: TGTGCCACCCGCGGAGGGGCGATCACCGGGGAGCTGTTTTTT. It specifies CATRGGAITGELFF. Variable domain in full (rest from reference TRBV15 and TRBJ2-2): DAMVIQNPRYQVTQFGKPVTLSCSQTLNHNVMYWYQQKSSQAPKLLFHYYDKDFNNEADTPDNFQSRRPNTSFCFLDIRSPGLGDTAMYLCATRGGAITGELFFGEGSRLTVL.

V is TRBV3-1 and J is TRBJ2-7, with 8 nucleotides matching TRBD1. The CDR3 covers 15 residues. From germline, CDR1 is LGHDT and CDR2 YNNKEL (reference sequence). Losses at the gene ends were 2 bases for V and 2 bases for J; bases not matched to a gene: 5. CDR3 residues: CASSQIGTGTYEQYF. CDR3 sequence (DNA): TGTGCCAGCAGCCAAATAGGGACAGGAACCTACGAGCAGTACTTC.

The chain combines TRBV29-1 with TRBJ2-1; TRBD2 matches 8 bases. The CDR3 sequence is 14 residues long. The junction had 4 bases not matched to a gene; V was cut back by 6 bases and J by 0 bases. Germline lookup yields CDR1 SQVTM and CDR2 ANQGSEA. Here the CDR3 DNA reads TGCAGCGTCGAGCGGGGGAGCTCCTACAATGAGCAGTTCTTC. This translates into CSVERGSSYNEQFF.

This clonotype was seen a handful of times. The V and J genes are TRBV27 and TRBJ1-4; the D is unclear. V was shortened by 5 bases and J by 0 bases, with 4 bases between the two germline ends. The germline V gene encodes CDR1 MNHEY and CDR2 SMNVEV (reference sequence). The CDR3 consists of 13 residues. This CDR3 reads CASSGATNEKLFF. The CDR3 DNA is TGTGCCAGCAGTGGGGCAACTAATGAAAAACTGTTTTTT.

The chain is built from TRBV6-2 or TRBV6-3 and TRBJ2-4; D ambiguous. Deletions cut 5 bases from V and 0 bases from J, with 2 bases between. Looked up from germline, CDR1 is MNHEY and CDR2 is SVGEGT. The CDR3 length is 12 residues. The CDR3: CASSEAKNIQYF. CDR3 sequence (DNA): TGTGCCAGCAGTGAAGCCAAAAACATTCAGTACTTC.

The genes are TRBV7-2 and TRBJ2-1; no clear D gene. Germline loops: CDR1 SGHTA, CDR2 FQGNSA. The CDR3 totals 13 residues. Trimming removed 5 bases from V and 12 bases from J, with 17 bases in between. CDR3 region: CASSVISIPGQFF. The CDR3 nucleotides are TGTGCCAGCAGCGTAATCAGCATCCCGGGGCAGTTCTTC.

The V gene is TRBV4-2, the J gene TRBJ2-5, with 7 nucleotides matching TRBD2. Germline lookup yields CDR1 LGHNA and CDR2 YNFKEQ. V was clipped by 3 bases and J by 0 bases; unmatched bases: 1. The CDR3 sequence is 14 residues long. CDR3 sequence (DNA): TGTGCCAGCAGCCAGGCGGGAGACCAAGAGACCCAGTACTTC. Encoded protein: CASSQAGDQETQYF.

This clonotype was counted between two and nine times. The CDR3 region is CASSPAYSTDTQYF. As DNA, the CDR3 is TGTGCCAGCTCACCGGCCTATTCCACAGATACGCAGTATTTT. The chain combines TRBV18 with TRBJ2-3, with no clear D. Trimming stripped 3 bases from V and 2 bases from J, with 9 bases between. The germline CDR1 and CDR2 sequences are KGHSH and LQKENI. There are 14 residues in the CDR3.